This T cell receptor beta chain was documented in a study of cytomegalovirus exposure and HLA in healthy donors. Study-level information: A previous analysis identified around 120 million unique TCR beta sequences derived from roughly 180 million T cells. Study findings and constraints: The majority of CMV-associated TCR beta chains were reported as apparently HLA-restricted in a later analysis. A cluster of highly shared sequence variants was likely a sequencing artifact.

PCR amplification relied on 60 Vbeta primers (plus 13 Jbeta primers). Clones were sequenced by immunoSEQ multiplex PCR, and TCRdb holds only the in-frame ones, with some missing. Here the sample spans approximately 99,000 clones, 79% being singletons. The donors, nominally healthy at sampling, likely had unrecorded immune exposures. Concerning this clone: No antigen is known for it.

V dropped 1 base and J dropped 4 bases, with 10 bases sitting between them. The V gene's germline CDR1 is MGHRA and CDR2 YSYEKL. The CDR3 loop spans 14 amino acids. This receptor was taken from a male donor in good health and CMV-seropositive. This chain uses TRBV4-1 with TRBJ1-2; D ambiguous. Input material: PBMCs. The CDR3: CASSQAARSYGYTF. CDR3 DNA sequence: TGCGCCAGCAGCCAAGCCGCCCGGAGCTATGGCTACACCTTC.